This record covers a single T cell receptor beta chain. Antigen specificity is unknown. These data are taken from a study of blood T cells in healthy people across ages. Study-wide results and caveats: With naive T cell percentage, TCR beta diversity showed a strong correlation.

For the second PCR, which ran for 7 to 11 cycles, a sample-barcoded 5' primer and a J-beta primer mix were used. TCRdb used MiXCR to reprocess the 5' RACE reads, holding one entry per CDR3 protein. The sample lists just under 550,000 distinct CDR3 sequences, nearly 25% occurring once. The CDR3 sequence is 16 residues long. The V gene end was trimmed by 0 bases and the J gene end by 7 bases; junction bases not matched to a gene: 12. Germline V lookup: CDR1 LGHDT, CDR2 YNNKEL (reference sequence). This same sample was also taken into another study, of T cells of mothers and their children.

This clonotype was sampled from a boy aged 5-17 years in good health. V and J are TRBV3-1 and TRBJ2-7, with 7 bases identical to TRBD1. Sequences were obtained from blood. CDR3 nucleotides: TGTGCCAGCAGCCAAGAGTGGAACAGGGGCCAAGAAGAGCAGTACTTC. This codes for CASSQEWNRGQEEQYF.